A single sample gave rise to the 15 T cell receptor beta chains below, sequenced in a study of a mutant IDH1 vaccine in newly diagnosed glioma (dated by TCRdb to the early 2020s). The library was made by the immunoSEQ multiplex PCR assay. As stored in TCRdb, this immuneACCESS dataset retains in-frame rearrangements with V and J assigned. A fraction of the clones does not appear; measured against another copy, unresolved V genes explain less than half of the discrepancy, and the remainder lacks a known reason. In this sample the table shows approximately 50,000 clones, roughly four fifths of which occur a single time. The ten largest account for approximately 3.5% of the sample. These receptors' targets are unknown. The time point label for this specimen denotes: week 47, end of study. Each vaccine dose was 300 ug of a 20-mer mutant IDH1 peptide in Montanide, given subcutaneously with topical imiquimod.

Sequencing used PBMCs, obtained from a glioma patient whose treatment included an IDH1 peptide vaccine. These TCRs come from a woman in her forties or fifties with glioma.

V gene TRBV29-1 combines with J gene TRBJ1-4; tentative D call: TRBD1 (5 bases). Trimming removed 5 bases at V and 8 bases at J, with 18 bases between. Germline-derived CDR1 and CDR2 are SQVTM and ANQGSEA. The CDR3 loop spans 14 amino acids. The CDR3 coding sequence is TGCAGCGTTAGCAGGGAAGTGGGAGGGGAAAAACTGTTTTTT. Amino acids: CSVSREVGGEKLFF.

This clone was recorded once. This chain links TRBV7-6 with TRBJ1-6; possibly TRBD1 for D (6 bases). Trimming left V 5 bases short and J 6 bases short, with 17 bases between. Germline CDR1 reads SGHVS; CDR2 reads FNYEAQ. The CDR3 is 16 amino acids. CDR3 DNA sequence: TGTGCCAGCAGCAAACAAAGGGGACAACCTAATTCACCCCTCCACTTT. Amino acids: CASSKQRGQPNSPLHF.

The genes are TRBV7-6 and TRBJ2-1; TRBD2 matches at 7 bases. Germline loops: CDR1 SGHVS, CDR2 FNYEAQ. The CDR3 sequence is 14 residues long. Unmatched junction bases numbered 4, after V lost 1 base and J lost 7 bases. The CDR3 protein is CASSLELANNEQFF. CDR3 coding DNA: TGTGCCAGCAGCTTAGAACTAGCGAATAATGAGCAGTTCTTC.

The chain is built from TRBV5-1 and TRBJ1-6, with no clear D. This CDR3 comprises 15 residues. The germline V gene encodes CDR1 SGHRS and CDR2 YFSETQ. Deletions cut 0 bases from V and 5 bases from J, with 9 bases between. CDR3 bases: TGCGCCAGCAGCTTGGGGACGCGGGATAATTCACCCCTCCACTTT. Translated: CASSLGTRDNSPLHF.

This rearrangement joins TRBV7-8 to TRBJ2-1, with D possibly TRBD2 on 5 matching bases. The germline V gene encodes CDR1 SGHVS and CDR2 FQNEAQ. V lost 2 bases and J 2 bases, leaving 10 bases between the germline ends. The length of the CDR3 is 15 residues. CDR3 loop: CASSLYGETYNEQFF. The CDR3 DNA is TGTGCCAGCAGCTTATATGGGGAGACCTACAATGAGCAGTTCTTC.

This chain uses TRBV9 with TRBJ1-1; perhaps TRBD1 as D (5 bases). CDR1 SGDLS and CDR2 YYNGEE come from the germline V gene. The V and J ends lost 4 bases and 0 bases respectively, with 10 bases between them. The CDR3 loop spans 14 amino acids. The chain's CDR3 is CASSSTDMNTEAFF. DNA of the CDR3: TGTGCCAGCAGCTCGACAGACATGAACACTGAAGCTTTCTTT. The full variable domain, rest sourced from reference TRBV9 and TRBJ1-1, is DSGVTQTPKHLITATGQRVTLRCSPRSGDLSVYWYQQSLDQGLQFLIQYYNGEERAKGNILERFSAQQFPDLHSELNLSSLELGDSALYFCASSSTDMNTEAFFGQGTRLTVV.

V gene TRBV9 combines with J gene TRBJ1-2; D remains ambiguous. The CDR3 loop spans 12 amino acids. Trimming pared 0 bases from V and 8 bases from J, leaving 8 bases between. CDR1 is SGDLS and CDR2 is YYNGEE in the germline V gene. The CDR3 here is CASSVGLDGYTF. In nucleotides, the CDR3 is TGTGCCAGCAGCGTAGGACTTGACGGCTACACCTTC.

The chain is built from TRBV19 and TRBJ1-5, with D perhaps TRBD1 (6 bases). V lost 6 bases and J lost 5, with 14 bases in between. The CDR3 covers 14 residues. Looked up from germline, CDR1 is LNHDA and CDR2 is SQIVND (reference sequence). The DNA of the CDR3 is TGTGCCAGTAGAGCCGGGGGGGCGTATCAGCCCCAGCATTTT. Protein product: CASRAGGAYQPQHF.

This chain links TRBV7-9 with TRBJ2-1, with 7 bases matching TRBD1. CDR1 and CDR2 (germline): SEHNR, FQNEAQ (reference sequence). J gave up 15 bases and V 3 bases, and 5 bases lay outside the gene matches. There are 11 residues in the CDR3. The CDR3 here is CASSFVDRVFF. The CDR3 DNA sequence: TGTGCCAGCAGCTTCGTAGACAGGGTGTTCTTC. Combining the CDR3 with reference TRBV7-9 and TRBJ2-1 gives the whole variable domain DTGVSQNPRHKITKRGQNVTFRCDPISEHNRLYWYRQTLGQGPEFLTYFQNEAQLEKSRLLSDRFSAERPKGSFSTLEIQRTEQGDSAMYLCASSFVDRVFFGPGTRLTVL.

V gene TRBV7-8 combines with J gene TRBJ1-3; 8 nucleotides align to TRBD1. CDR1 and CDR2 (germline): SGHVS, FQNEAQ. The CDR3 runs 16 residues. V lost 3 bases and J lost 6; bases outside the gene matches: 10. CDR3 nucleotides: TGTGCCAGCAGCTTTGAGACAGGGGCTGTTGAAAACACCATATATTTT. Translated, it gives CASSFETGAVENTIYF.

The DNA of the CDR3 is TGTGCCAGCAGGACGGGACAGAGAATGAACACTGAAGCTTTCTTT. Translating it yields CASRTGQRMNTEAFF. This chain connects TRBV6-5 to TRBJ1-1, with 7 bases fitting TRBD1. The CDR3 has 15 amino acids. Trimming cost V 6 bases and J 0 bases; bases outside gene matches: 7. Germline assignment: CDR1 MNHEY and CDR2 SVGAGI.

The CDR3 spells CASSSTGGRVEQYF. CDR3 nucleotide sequence: TGTGCCAGCAGTTCGACAGGGGGCAGGGTCGAGCAGTACTTC. The chain links TRBV27 to TRBJ2-7, with 10 bases that match TRBD1. This CDR3 has 14 residues. Germline CDR1 MNHEY, CDR2 SMNVEV (reference sequence). V dropped 4 bases and J dropped 6; count of bases not matched to a gene: 6.

The chain is built from TRBV4-1 and TRBJ1-3, with D possibly TRBD1 on 6 matching bases. CDR3 length: 14 amino acids. CDR1 and CDR2 from the germline V gene are MGHRA and YSYEKL. V was cut by 1 base and J by 4 bases, with 8 bases left in between. The CDR3 loop reads CASSQAGAGNTIYF. The CDR3 nucleotides read TGCGCCAGCAGCCAAGCGGGGGCCGGAAACACCATATATTTT.

The rearrangement uses TRBV25-1 and TRBJ2-2; D gene uncertain. CDR1 is MGHDK, CDR2 SYGVNS, per germline. Trimming took off 0 bases at V and 6 bases at J, with 11 bases between the two ends. The CDR3 runs 15 residues. The CDR3 reads CASSEYAGFPGELFF. The CDR3 coding sequence is TGTGCCAGCAGTGAATATGCCGGCTTCCCCGGGGAGCTGTTTTTT.

The J gene is TRBJ1-1, the V gene TRBV5-1, with TRBD1 as a possible D gene (5 bases). Between the trimmed V and J ends, which lost 2 bases and 1 base, there was a span of 9 bases. Germline loops: CDR1 SGHRS, CDR2 YFSETQ. The CDR3 runs 14 residues. The CDR3 sequence is CASSLDSSNTEAFF. CDR3 nucleotides: TGCGCCAGCAGCTTAGACAGCTCGAACACTGAAGCTTTCTTT.